One sample yielded the 3 T cell receptor beta chains listed below, sequenced in a study of blood T cell repertoires in COVID-19. Profiling relied on immunoSEQ multiplex PCR, and the TCRdb table lists in-frame clones only, not all of them. The profile covers about 400,000 clones, with around 92% appearing a single time and 1.7% taken by the ten largest. The sequencing sample was made of PBMCs or T cells enriched from blood (not recorded which). The source is a woman in her 30s who had recovered from COVID-19.

V is TRBV28 and J is TRBJ1-4; D gene ambiguous. The CDR3 is 13 residues long. Germline CDR1 MDHEN, CDR2 SYDVKM. V lost 7 bases to trimming and J lost 4 bases, with 10 bases between them. The DNA of the CDR3 is TGTGCCAGCAATGTATACGGTAATGAAAAACTGTTTTTT. It translates to CASNVYGNEKLFF.

The chain combines TRBV10-3 with TRBJ1-1; 7 bases match TRBD1. Germline CDR1 and CDR2: ENHRY and SYGVKD. This CDR3 comprises 14 residues. V was pared by 6 bases and J by 0 bases, with 4 bases of the junction left unmatched. The CDR3 bases are TGTGCCATCAGGGCGACAGGGATGAACACTGAAGCTTTCTTT. It yields the protein CAIRATGMNTEAFF.

The J gene is TRBJ1-6, the V gene TRBV25-1; no clear D gene. The germline CDR1 and CDR2 sequences are MGHDK and SYGVNS. The ends were cut back, 9 bases at V and 0 bases at J, with 21 bases in the middle. This CDR3 region has 18 residues. The CDR3 sequence: CASGVRGWTGSYNSPLHF. CDR3 coding DNA: TGTGCCAGTGGAGTGCGCGGGTGGACGGGCTCCTATAATTCACCCCTCCACTTT.